Listed here are 7 T cell receptor beta chains from one sample, sequenced in a study of cytomegalovirus exposure and HLA in healthy donors. The primer mix had 60 Vbeta and 13 Jbeta primers. The protocol was immunoSEQ multiplex PCR, while the TCRdb copy is restricted to in-frame clones and leaves out a portion. This repertoire shows about 98,000 clones, 55% to 80% found once; its top ten account for 1.2%. The sequenced sample consisted of PBMCs. The source of these receptors is a female donor in good health and CMV-seronegative.

Of note for this clone: A junction boundary mismatches the germline segment, possibly from a read error. The gene calls are TRBV7-9 and TRBJ2-2; 7 bases align to TRBD1. The V gene's germline CDR1 is SEHNR and CDR2 FQNEAQ (reference sequence). The CDR3 has 14 amino acids. The CDR3 region is CSSSPWTGTGELFF. Written as DNA, the CDR3 is TGTTCCAGCAGCCCCTGGACAGGCACCGGGGAGCTGTTTTTT.

This clone was detected a few times. The chain uses TRBV6-1 and TRBJ2-4; D is unresolved. The V and J ends lost 4 bases and 5 bases respectively, with 3 bases between them. Germline CDR1 MNHNS, CDR2 SASEGT. CDR3 length: 11 amino acids. The CDR3 here is CASSAENIQYF. The DNA for the CDR3 is TGTGCCAGCAGTGCGGAAAACATTCAGTACTTC.

The chain recombines TRBV25-1 with TRBJ2-2; D uncertain. The CDR3 extends over 17 amino acids. Germline CDR1 MGHDK, CDR2 SYGVNS. Between the trimmed V and J ends, which lost 5 bases and 0 bases, there was a span of 16 bases. The CDR3 spells CASSSEPTRTNTGELFF. The CDR3 DNA sequence: TGTGCCAGCAGTTCGGAACCTACCAGGACGAACACCGGGGAGCTGTTTTTT.

The rearrangement uses TRBV5-6 and TRBJ2-2; no clear D. CDR1 and CDR2 from the germline V gene are SGHDT and YYEEEE. The V end lost 1 base, the J end lost 6 bases, and 7 bases lay between the germline ends. The length of the CDR3 is 13 residues. The CDR3 DNA reads TGTGCCAGCAGCTTGTTCCAGGCCGGGGAGCTGTTTTTT. Its translation is CASSLFQAGELFF.

The CDR3 is CSARTEETQYF. CDR3 DNA sequence: TGCAGTGCTAGAACAGAAGAGACCCAGTACTTC. V and J are TRBV20-1 and TRBJ2-5; D unclear. CDR3 length equals 11 residues. From germline, CDR1 is DFQATT and CDR2 SNEGSKA (reference sequence). V shed 2 bases and J shed 3 bases, with 4 bases lying between them.

The rearrangement joins TRBV28 to TRBJ2-7; 9 positions match TRBD1. The germline gives CDR1 MDHEN, CDR2 SYDVKM. Unmatched junction bases numbered 8, after V lost 7 bases and J lost 1 base. There are 15 residues in the CDR3. CDR3 nucleotide sequence: TGTGCCAGCAAGACTCTGGACAGGGGTTCCTACGAGCAGTACTTC. Translation gives CASKTLDRGSYEQYF.

This clone was seen only a few times. The gene calls are TRBV19 and TRBJ2-1; TRBD2 aligns across 13 bases. Unmatched junction bases numbered 11, after V lost 6 bases and J lost 9 bases. The CDR3 extends over 16 amino acids. Germline V lookup: CDR1 LNHDA, CDR2 SQIVND (reference sequence). As DNA, the CDR3 is TGTGCCAGTAGGCGCCCCGGACTAGCGGGAGAATCTGAGCAGTTCTTC. Translation: CASRRPGLAGESEQFF. Drawing the rest from reference TRBV19 and TRBJ2-1, the complete variable domain is DGGITQSPKYLFRKEGQNVTLSCEQNLNHDAMYWYRQDPGQGLRLIYYSQIVNDFQKGDIAEGYSVSREKKESFPLTVTSAQKNPTAFYLCASRRPGLAGESEQFFGPGTRLTVL.